Following are 2 T cell receptor beta chains from one sample sequenced in a study of OX40 agonist ivuxolimab in advanced cancers. Clones were sequenced by immunoSEQ multiplex PCR, and TCRdb holds only the in-frame ones, with some missing. The sample has some 70,000 clones, 70% to 90% seen once. Sequenced material: CD4+ or CD8+ T cells sorted from blood, taken in a trial of the OX40 agonist ivuxolimab. These receptors all come from an adult with an advanced solid tumor such as melanoma, head and neck, liver or kidney cancer.

The rearrangement links TRBV7-9 to TRBJ1-2, with a tentative D call TRBD1 (5 bases). The V gene lost 3 bases and the J gene lost 5 bases, with 10 bases spanning the gap. Germline values: CDR1 SEHNR, CDR2 FQNEAQ (reference sequence). The CDR3 totals 13 residues. Here the CDR3 reads CASSFSQGYGYTF. The CDR3 bases are TGTGCCAGCAGCTTCTCTCAGGGTTATGGCTACACCTTC.

The gene calls are TRBV11-2 and TRBJ2-3; D possibly matches TRBD1 or TRBD2 (5 bases each). Germline V gives CDR1 SGHAT, CDR2 FQNNGV. The V gene lost 8 bases and the J gene lost 1 base, with 19 bases spanning the gap. The CDR3 covers 16 residues. The chain's CDR3 is CASGEIRGAGTDTQYF. The CDR3, as DNA: TGTGCCAGCGGGGAGATCCGGGGCGCAGGCACAGATACGCAGTATTTT.